This section outlines one T cell receptor (beta chain) sequence together with its context. The specificity of this receptor is unknown. Base qualities are not at hand, and no much larger clone is one base apart. Patients with autoimmune disease history or receiving systemic immunosuppression were excluded from the trial. Peripheral blood for TCR sequencing was collected from all dose cohorts at baseline, on cycle 4 day 1, and on cycle 7 day 1. Samples were obtained from an open-label, multicenter, first-in-human phase I dose-escalation trial of ivuxolimab. Adults with locally advanced or metastatic head and neck squamous cell, hepatocellular, melanoma or renal cell carcinoma were enrolled in the trial. CD4+ and CD8+ T cells were sorted separately from peripheral blood before TCR sequencing. The cysteine opens and the phenylalanine closes a CDR3 of 16 amino acids. Kept here is only the CDR3 DNA, which spans 48 bases and is read in frame from base 1. The germline V gene (reference sequence) provides CDR1 MNHEY and CDR2 SMNVEV. Trimming removed 4 bases from V and 0 bases from J, leaving 14 bases between the germline ends.

This sample is part of a study of OX40 agonist ivuxolimab in advanced cancers. For context, the study as a whole: Ivuxolimab, which targeted the costimulatory receptor OX40 (CD134), was an agonistic, fully human IgG2 monoclonal antibody. Intravenous ivuxolimab was administered to patients every 2 weeks at six dose levels: 0.01, 0.1, 0.3, 1.5, 3 and 10 mg/kg. Of the approximately 53 patients in dose escalation, about 20 had hepatocellular carcinoma, about 15 had melanoma, 9 had renal cell carcinoma and 9 had head and neck cancer. In the dose-escalation cohort, 82.7% of patients were male, and the mean age was approximately 60 years, with a range of about 20 to 90. Patients were allowed to have had prior anti-PD-1, anti-PD-L1 or anti-CTLA-4 therapy, and 40% of the dose-escalation patients had previously received checkpoint inhibitors. Three dose-escalation patients achieved partial responses, one with hepatocellular carcinoma and two with cutaneous melanoma. The purpose of peripheral TCRbeta sequencing was to test whether ivuxolimab changed TCR sequence diversity and led to clonal T-cell expansion. The paper covers the monotherapy dose-escalation part of the phase I ivuxolimab trial, which included N of about 50 patients. Points the paper makes about the study in general: Which antigens the clonally expanded peripheral T cells were specific for was not determined. Low levels of normalized T-cell clonal expansion were also seen in some patients who did not respond. After ivuxolimab, expanded clones were on average more numerous among CD8+ T cells than among CD4+ T cells. Partial responders in the 0.1-3.0 mg/kg groups had among the lowest normalized peripheral clonal expansion, especially among CD8+ T cells. At doses of 0.1 to 3.0 mg/kg, clonal expansion of both CD4+ and CD8+ T cells in blood was seen between baseline and week 6.

To sequence the TCRbeta CDR3 region, genomic DNA was isolated from the sorted cells. The immunoSEQ Assay was used for sequencing of TCRbeta CDR3 regions. In TCRdb, the immuneACCESS table is reduced to in-frame sequences with V and J assigned. These tables do not hold every clone; where another copy was compared, an unresolved V gene accounts for under half, and the others remain unexplained. The sample profile shows about 79,000 clones; approximately 86% of them were found once. The ten largest clonotypes hold around 3.5% of the sample. The sample in question was CD4+ or CD8+ T cells sorted from blood, obtained in a trial of the OX40 agonist ivuxolimab. In this chain, TRBV27 is recombined with TRBJ2-3, with no confidently assigned D gene. This TCR came from an adult with an advanced solid tumor such as melanoma, head and neck, liver or kidney cancer. The CDR3 region reads CASSSWLRSSTDTQYF. The nucleotide sequence is given as TGTGCCAGCAGTTCCTGGCTGCGATCTAGCACAGATACGCAGTATTTT.